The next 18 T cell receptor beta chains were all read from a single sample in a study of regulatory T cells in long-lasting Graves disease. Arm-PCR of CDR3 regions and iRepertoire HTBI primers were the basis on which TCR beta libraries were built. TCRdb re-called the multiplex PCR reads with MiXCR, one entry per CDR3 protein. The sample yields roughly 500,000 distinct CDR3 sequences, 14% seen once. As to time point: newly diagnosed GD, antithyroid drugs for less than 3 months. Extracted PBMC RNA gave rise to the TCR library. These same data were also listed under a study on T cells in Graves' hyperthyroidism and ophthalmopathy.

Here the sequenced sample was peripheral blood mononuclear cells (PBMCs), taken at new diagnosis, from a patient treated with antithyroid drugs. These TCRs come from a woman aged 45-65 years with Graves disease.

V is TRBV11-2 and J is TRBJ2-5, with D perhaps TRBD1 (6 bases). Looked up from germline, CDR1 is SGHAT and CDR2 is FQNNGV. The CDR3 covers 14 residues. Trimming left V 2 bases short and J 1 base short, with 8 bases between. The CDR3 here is CASSLNRVQETQYF. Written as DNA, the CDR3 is TGTGCCAGCAGCTTAAACAGGGTCCAAGAGACCCAGTACTTC.

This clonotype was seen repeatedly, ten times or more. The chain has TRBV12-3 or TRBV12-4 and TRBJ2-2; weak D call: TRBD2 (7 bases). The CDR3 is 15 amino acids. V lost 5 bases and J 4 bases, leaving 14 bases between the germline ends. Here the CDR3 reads CASSTPGGPTGELFF. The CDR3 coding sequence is TGTGCCAGCAGTACCCCGGGGGGCCCCACCGGGGAGCTGTTTTTT.

The CDR3 bases are TGTGCCAGCAAGAAAAAAGACTCTGGAAACACCATATATTTT. As protein: CASKKKDSGNTIYF. This chain joins TRBV2 and TRBJ1-3; D gene ambiguous. The V gene's germline CDR1 is SNHLY and CDR2 FYNNEI. Trimming pared 7 bases from V and 0 bases from J, leaving 10 bases between. The CDR3 has 14 residues.

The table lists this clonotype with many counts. CDR3: CAWSVIGGSGELFF. The CDR3 region has the DNA TGTGCCTGGAGTGTAATAGGGGGTTCCGGGGAGCTGTTTTTT. The rearrangement joins TRBV30 to TRBJ2-2; perhaps TRBD1 as D (6 bases). From germline, CDR1 is GTSNPN and CDR2 SVGIG (reference sequence). V lost 0 bases and J lost 6, with 11 bases in between. The CDR3 length is 14 residues.

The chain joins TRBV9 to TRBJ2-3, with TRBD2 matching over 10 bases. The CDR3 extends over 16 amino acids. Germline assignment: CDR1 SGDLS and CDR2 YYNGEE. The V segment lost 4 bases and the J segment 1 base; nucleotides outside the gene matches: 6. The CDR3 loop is CASSLTGTSGTDTQYF. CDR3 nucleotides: TGTGCCAGCAGCCTGACCGGGACTAGCGGCACAGATACGCAGTATTTT.

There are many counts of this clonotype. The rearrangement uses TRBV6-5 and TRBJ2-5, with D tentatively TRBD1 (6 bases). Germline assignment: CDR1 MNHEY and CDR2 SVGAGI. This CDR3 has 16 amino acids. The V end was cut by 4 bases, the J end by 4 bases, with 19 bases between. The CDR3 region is CASSSYRTERRETQYF. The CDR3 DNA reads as TGTGCCAGCAGTTCGTACCGGACAGAGAGGCGAGAGACCCAGTACTTC.

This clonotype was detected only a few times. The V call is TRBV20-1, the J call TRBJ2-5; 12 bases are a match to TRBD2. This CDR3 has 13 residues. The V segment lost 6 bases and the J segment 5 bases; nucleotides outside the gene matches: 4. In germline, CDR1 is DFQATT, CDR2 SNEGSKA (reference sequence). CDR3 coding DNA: TGCAGTGCCGCGACTAGCGGGAGTGAGACCCAGTACTTC. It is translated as CSAATSGSETQYF.

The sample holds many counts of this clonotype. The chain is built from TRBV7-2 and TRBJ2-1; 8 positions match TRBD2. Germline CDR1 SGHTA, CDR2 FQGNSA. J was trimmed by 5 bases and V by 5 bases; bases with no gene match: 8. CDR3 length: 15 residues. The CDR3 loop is CASSPPAGVNNEQFF. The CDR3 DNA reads TGTGCCAGCAGCCCCCCAGCGGGAGTTAACAATGAGCAGTTCTTC.

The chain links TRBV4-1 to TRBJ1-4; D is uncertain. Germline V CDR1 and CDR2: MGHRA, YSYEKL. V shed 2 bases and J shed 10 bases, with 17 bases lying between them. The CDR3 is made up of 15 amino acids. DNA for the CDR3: TGCGCCAGCAGCCAACAGCGGACCACCCGGGTAAAACTGTTTTTT. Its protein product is CASSQQRTTRVKLFF.

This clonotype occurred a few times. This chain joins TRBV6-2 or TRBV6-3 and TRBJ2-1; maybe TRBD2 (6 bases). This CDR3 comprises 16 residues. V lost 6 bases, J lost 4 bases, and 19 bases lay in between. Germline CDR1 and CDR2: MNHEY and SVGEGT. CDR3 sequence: CASSPHRDSYYNEQFF. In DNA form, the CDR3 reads TGTGCCAGCAGCCCCCATCGGGACTCTTATTACAATGAGCAGTTCTTC.

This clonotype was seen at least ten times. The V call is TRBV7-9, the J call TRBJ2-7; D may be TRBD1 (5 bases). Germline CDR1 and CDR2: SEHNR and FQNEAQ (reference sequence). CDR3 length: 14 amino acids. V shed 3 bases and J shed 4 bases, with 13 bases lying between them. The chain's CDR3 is CASSFREGQYEQYF. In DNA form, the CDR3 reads TGTGCCAGCAGCTTCAGGGAAGGGCAATACGAGCAGTACTTC. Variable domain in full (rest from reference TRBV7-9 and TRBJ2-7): DTGVSQNPRHKITKRGQNVTFRCDPISEHNRLYWYRQTLGQGPEFLTYFQNEAQLEKSRLLSDRFSAERPKGSFSTLEIQRTEQGDSAMYLCASSFREGQYEQYFGPGTRLTVT.

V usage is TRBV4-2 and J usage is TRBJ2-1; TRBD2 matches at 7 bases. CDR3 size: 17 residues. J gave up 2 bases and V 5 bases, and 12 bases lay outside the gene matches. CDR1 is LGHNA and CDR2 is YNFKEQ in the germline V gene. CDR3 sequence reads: CASSSLGASGAYNEQFF. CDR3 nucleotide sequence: TGTGCCAGCAGCTCGCTTGGAGCCAGCGGGGCCTACAATGAGCAGTTCTTC.

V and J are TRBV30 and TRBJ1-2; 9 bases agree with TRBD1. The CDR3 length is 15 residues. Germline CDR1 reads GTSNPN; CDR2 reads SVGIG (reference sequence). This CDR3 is CARKDFGTGLYGYTF. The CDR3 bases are TGTGCTCGGAAGGATTTCGGGACAGGGCTTTATGGCTACACCTTC. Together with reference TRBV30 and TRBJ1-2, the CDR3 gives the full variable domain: SQTIHQWPATLVQPVGSPLSLECTVEGTSNPNLYWYRQAAGRGLQLLFYSVGIGQISSEVPQNLSASRPQDRQFILSSKKLLLSDSGFYLCARKDFGTGLYGYTFGSGTRLTVV.

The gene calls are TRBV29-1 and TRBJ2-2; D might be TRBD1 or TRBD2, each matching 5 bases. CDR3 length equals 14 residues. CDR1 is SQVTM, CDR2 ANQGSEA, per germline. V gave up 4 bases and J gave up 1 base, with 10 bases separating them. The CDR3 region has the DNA TGCAGCGTTGGGGGCGGGCTGAACACCGGGGAGCTGTTTTTT. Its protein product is CSVGGGLNTGELFF.

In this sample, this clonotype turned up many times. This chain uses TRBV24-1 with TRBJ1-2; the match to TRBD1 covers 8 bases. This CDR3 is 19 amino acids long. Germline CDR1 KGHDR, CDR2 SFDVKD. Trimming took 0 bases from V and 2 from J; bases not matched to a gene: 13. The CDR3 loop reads CATSDLEPDRVLHNYGYTF. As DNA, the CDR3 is TGTGCCACCAGTGATTTGGAGCCGGACAGGGTACTACACAACTATGGCTACACCTTC.

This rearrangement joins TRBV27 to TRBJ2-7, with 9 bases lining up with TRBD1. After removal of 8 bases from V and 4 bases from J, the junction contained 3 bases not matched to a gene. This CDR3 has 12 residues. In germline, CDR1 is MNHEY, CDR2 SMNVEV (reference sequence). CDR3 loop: CASGTGNYEQYF. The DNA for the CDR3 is TGTGCCAGCGGGACAGGGAATTACGAGCAGTACTTC.

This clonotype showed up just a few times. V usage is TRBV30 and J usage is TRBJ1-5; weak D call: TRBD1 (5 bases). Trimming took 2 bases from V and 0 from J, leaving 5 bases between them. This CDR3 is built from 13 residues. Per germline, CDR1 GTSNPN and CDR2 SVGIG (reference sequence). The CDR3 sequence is CAWSRGSNQPQHF. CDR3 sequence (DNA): TGTGCCTGGAGTAGGGGTAGCAATCAGCCCCAGCATTTT.

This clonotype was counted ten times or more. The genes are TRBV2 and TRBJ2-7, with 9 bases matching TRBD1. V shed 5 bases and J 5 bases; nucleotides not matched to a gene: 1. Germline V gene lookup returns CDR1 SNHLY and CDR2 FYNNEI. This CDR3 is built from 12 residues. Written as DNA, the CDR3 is TGTGCCAGCAGTCGGGACAGGGACGAGCAGTACTTC. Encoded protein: CASSRDRDEQYF.